This is a list of T cell receptor beta chains from one sample in a study of T cell repertoires in aging, cancer and after chemotherapy. Using its own MiXCR run on the multiplex PCR reads, TCRdb lists one record per CDR3 protein. The sample contains some 10,000 distinct CDR3 sequences, roughly two fifths of which appear only once. Sequencing used blood. Every receptor here comes from a human donor in good health. Both conserved end residues are trimmed from each CDR3. The order of the fields is V gene, J gene, CDR3 protein.

TRBV5-5	TRBJ2-1	ASSLDSYNEQF
TRBV7-4	TRBJ2-3	ASSLAGAVDTQY
TRBV6-5	TRBJ2-1	ASRGQSSYNEQF
TRBV6-5	TRBJ2-3	AIRPGLAGRGTDTQY
TRBV30	TRBJ1-1	AWSRIANTEAF
TRBV29-1	TRBJ2-7	SGSGPYEQY
TRBV20-1	TRBJ2-7	SAPDQGQGNYEQY
TRBV6-4	TRBJ2-1	ASSDDTTGGNKQF
TRBV18	TRBJ1-1	ASSPQNRNTEAF
TRBV11-3	TRBJ1-1	ASSSTGGVGTF
TRBV19	TRBJ1-4	ASSTAPTGGVEKLF
TRBV29-1	TRBJ1-2	SVGQGTVGYT
TRBV18	TRBJ2-5	ASSPLLLAGNGEETQY
TRBV5-6	TRBJ2-3	ASSQQGATDTQY
TRBV6-1	TRBJ1-5	ASCRVPLSNQPQH
TRBV6-6	TRBJ2-7	ASSDRNRNEQY
TRBV11-3	TRBJ2-3	ASSSEAFAGSTDTQY
TRBV13	TRBJ1-1	ASSLAPGMNTEAF
TRBV5-4	TRBJ2-5	ASSPQSITVETQY
TRBV4-2	TRBJ1-4	ASSQVSGDRREKLF
TRBV6-1	TRBJ1-5	ASSVWTGQVQPQH
TRBV5-4	TRBJ2-5	ASTPSRVGETQY
TRBV11-3	TRBJ1-2	ASSLDGVRDQYGYT
TRBV19	TRBJ2-1	ASSITSGYNEQF
TRBV19	TRBJ2-1	DSMRLAGADEQF
TRBV5-1	TRBJ2-3	ASSLEGGLTDTQY
TRBV19	TRBJ1-2	ASSIGDRRNYGYT
TRBV10-3	TRBJ2-7	AISVSAILPLEQY
TRBV29-1	TRBJ2-5	SVIGTGTVETQY
TRBV27	TRBJ2-4	ASRKVGGGRAKNIQY
TRBV13	TRBJ2-1	ASSLGGQNEQF
TRBV6-5	TRBJ2-2	AHATGLPAGELF
TRBV11-3	TRBJ1-2	ASSLSDVSRYGYT
TRBV6-5	TRBJ1-5	ASSREQGVHGQPQH
TRBV11-3	TRBJ1-1	ASSYTGGLHTEAF
TRBV4-3	TRBJ1-4	ASSLSSQAATNEKLF
TRBV6-5	TRBJ2-1	ASSYGLAGNNEQF
TRBV6-2/TRBV6-3	TRBJ2-1	ASSSLFSGGSYNEQF
TRBV19	TRBJ2-5	ASSPDREETQY
TRBV12-3/TRBV12-4	TRBJ2-1	ASSLKGQGGF
TRBV6-2/TRBV6-3	TRBJ2-6	ASPQRGQEAARGPTGANVLT
TRBV14	TRBJ1-2	ASSPADLPGPGYT
TRBV11-3	TRBJ1-2	ASSRPKTESYGYT
TRBV6-1	TRBJ1-2	ASSESAGTGEGYT
TRBV6-5	TRBJ1-2	ASSYSNQVYGYT
TRBV5-6	TRBJ2-3	ASTPAFYRGTDTQY
TRBV10-3	TRBJ1-2	AISEGTDYGYT
TRBV12-3/TRBV12-4	TRBJ1-1	ASSLSRKNTEAF
TRBV14	TRBJ2-7	ASSQMGIHEQY
TRBV4-3	TRBJ1-6	ASSQDPGQGDSPLH
TRBV19	TRBJ2-7	ASSQLGGQGTYEQY